Each of the 27 T cell receptor beta chains below was sequenced from the same sample in a study of blood T cell repertoires in COVID-19. Some clones are missing from TCRdb's copy, which holds only in-frame ones; the method was immunoSEQ multiplex PCR. The sample records just over 300,000 clones, 89% being singletons. Sequencing was done on a sample of PBMCs or T cells enriched from blood (not recorded which). The origin of the receptors is a woman aged 40-49 years who had recovered from COVID-19.

The chain carries TRBV7-9 and TRBJ2-7; 11 bases fit TRBD2. V shed 7 bases and J 4 bases; nucleotides not matched to a gene: 3. This CDR3 is 13 amino acids long. CDR1 is SEHNR and CDR2 is FQNEAQ in the germline V gene (reference sequence). The CDR3 nucleotides read TGTGCCAGCATGGGGACTAGCGGTTACGAGCAGTACTTC. It is translated as CASMGTSGYEQYF.

This clone has only a few counts. The chain is built from TRBV27 and TRBJ1-5; perhaps TRBD1 as D (6 bases). Germline V gives CDR1 MNHEY, CDR2 SMNVEV (reference sequence). The ends were cut back, 4 bases at V and 3 bases at J, with 10 bases in the middle. The CDR3 totals 14 residues. Here the CDR3 DNA reads TGTGCCAGCAGTTCCAGGGGCAACAATCAGCCCCAGCATTTT. It encodes CASSSRGNNQPQHF.

The V and J genes are TRBV6-6 and TRBJ2-2; 7 nucleotides line up with TRBD1. The V gene end was trimmed by 5 bases and the J gene end by 3 bases; junction bases not matched to a gene: 6. Germline V gene lookup returns CDR1 MNHNY and CDR2 SVGAGI (reference sequence). CDR3 length: 15 amino acids. In nucleotides, the CDR3 is TGTGCCAGCAGTGCTACCGGGACAGACACCGGGGAGCTGTTTTTT. Translation gives CASSATGTDTGELFF.

V is TRBV11-2 and J is TRBJ2-5, with D tentatively TRBD2 (5 bases). The germline gives CDR1 SGHAT, CDR2 FQNNGV. This CDR3 has 16 residues. The V and J ends lost 1 base and 2 bases respectively, with 14 bases between them. The DNA for the CDR3 is TGTGCCAGCAGCTTAGCCGTCGACCGGACTCAAGAGACCCAGTACTTC. It is translated as CASSLAVDRTQETQYF. Full variable domain (missing parts from reference TRBV11-2 and TRBJ2-5): EAGVAQSPRYKIIEKRQSVAFWCNPISGHATLYWYQQILGQGPKLLIQFQNNGVVDDSQLPKDRFSAERLKGVDSTLKIQPAKLEDSAVYLCASSLAVDRTQETQYFGPGTRLLVL.

This clone was recorded once. V and J are TRBV4-3 and TRBJ2-7; D uncertain. V lost 1 base to trimming and J lost 0 bases, with 22 bases between them. The CDR3 consists of 19 residues. Germline V lookup: CDR1 LGHNA, CDR2 YSLEER. For the CDR3, the DNA is TGCGCCAGCAGCCAAGTCACCGGTACGGCCTCAGGTAGCTCCTACGAGCAGTACTTC. This sequence encodes CASSQVTGTASGSSYEQYF.

The chain joins TRBV4-3 to TRBJ2-3; 8 bases agree with TRBD1. V trimming: 4 bases; J trimming: 2 bases; junction bases outside the gene matches: 11. The length of the CDR3 is 17 residues. Germline V CDR1 and CDR2: LGHNA, YSLEER. CDR3 in amino acids: CASSREIWTGPTDTQYF. In DNA, the CDR3 is TGCGCCAGCAGCCGAGAAATCTGGACAGGGCCCACAGATACGCAGTATTTT.

This clone was detected once. The V gene is TRBV9, the J gene TRBJ2-1; D might be TRBD2 (5 bases). The CDR3 is 12 residues long. The germline CDR1 and CDR2 sequences are SGDLS and YYNGEE. Trimming took off 3 bases at V and 6 bases at J, with 7 bases between the two ends. This CDR3 is CASSEGGNEQFF. CDR3 in DNA: TGTGCCAGCAGCGAAGGAGGCAATGAGCAGTTCTTC.

The chain employs TRBV7-9 and TRBJ1-6; TRBD1 is a possible D gene (5 bases). V was pared by 1 base and J by 9 bases, with 7 bases between. The CDR3 totals 13 residues. Germline assignment: CDR1 SEHNR and CDR2 FQNEAQ (reference sequence). The CDR3 bases are TGTGCCAGCAGCTTAGGCGGGGGTTCACCCCTCCACTTT. This encodes CASSLGGGSPLHF.

The rearrangement joins TRBV13 to TRBJ2-7, with TRBD2 matching 8 bases. Unmatched junction bases numbered 17, after V lost 7 bases and J lost 3 bases. Germline values: CDR1 PRHDT, CDR2 FYEKMQ (reference sequence). This CDR3 spans 17 amino acids. As DNA, the CDR3 is TGTGCCAGCACCCAGAGGGTAGCGGGGAGACGCCACTACGAGCAGTACTTC. Protein product: CASTQRVAGRRHYEQYF.

This clone has only one observation. The chain carries TRBV10-3 and TRBJ2-1; D unclear. CDR3 length: 15 residues. Looked up from germline, CDR1 is ENHRY and CDR2 is SYGVKD. The germline V and J ends were trimmed by 2 bases and 0 bases, with 8 bases remaining between them. The CDR3 sequence: CAISEEVSSYNEQFF. The CDR3 DNA reads TGTGCCATCAGTGAGGAGGTCAGCTCCTACAATGAGCAGTTCTTC.

V usage is TRBV4-1 and J usage is TRBJ1-6; 7 bases match TRBD1. Germline V gene data show CDR1 as MGHRA and CDR2 as YSYEKL. The CDR3 consists of 18 residues. The junction had 5 bases not matched to a gene; V was cut back by 0 bases and J by 0 bases. For the CDR3, the DNA is TGCGCCAGCAGCCAAGAAATTCCAGGGGGCTCCTATAATTCACCCCTCCACTTT. This gives the protein CASSQEIPGGSYNSPLHF.

This chain links TRBV28 with TRBJ2-7; TRBD1 agrees at 7 bases. V dropped 8 bases and J dropped 5; count of bases not matched to a gene: 9. Germline assignment: CDR1 MDHEN and CDR2 SYDVKM. CDR3 length equals 13 residues. CDR3 region: CASSPQGKNEQYF. The DNA of the CDR3 is TGTGCCAGCTCGCCACAGGGGAAGAACGAGCAGTACTTC.

This clone turned up a few times. This chain uses TRBV5-4 with TRBJ1-1, with TRBD1 identical over 7 bases. After removal of 8 bases from V and 0 bases from J, the junction contained 7 bases not matched to a gene. The CDR3 extends over 14 amino acids. CDR1 and CDR2 from the germline V gene are SGHNT and YYREEE (reference sequence). CDR3 in DNA: TGTGCCAGTTACAGGGGATCCATGAACACTGAAGCTTTCTTT. It encodes CASYRGSMNTEAFF.

The genes are TRBV9 and TRBJ1-1; maybe TRBD1 (6 bases). CDR3 length equals 12 residues. V lost 0 bases to trimming and J lost 12 bases, with 12 bases between them. Germline-derived CDR1 and CDR2 are SGDLS and YYNGEE. CDR3 coding DNA: TGTGCCAGCAGCGTAGGGGGACATGAGACTTTCTTT. Amino acids: CASSVGGHETFF.

V is TRBV19 and J is TRBJ1-4; D is unclear. This CDR3 region has 15 residues. CDR1 is LNHDA, CDR2 SQIVND, per germline (reference sequence). Trimming took 8 bases from V and 8 from J, leaving 21 bases between them. The CDR3 DNA is TGTGCCAGTCGCGAGTCCGTCCAAGCGGACGAAAAACTGTTTTTT. Its translation: CASRESVQADEKLFF.

This clone has a count of ten or more. The V gene is TRBV4-2, the J gene TRBJ2-3; the match to TRBD2 covers 8 bases. CDR1 is LGHNA and CDR2 is YNFKEQ in the germline V gene. Losses at the gene ends were 0 bases for V and 0 bases for J; bases not matched to a gene: 11. This CDR3 is built from 19 residues. The CDR3 DNA reads as TGTGCCAGCAGCCAAGAAAGGAGCGGGAGCCCTACTAGCACAGATACGCAGTATTTT. Protein product: CASSQERSGSPTSTDTQYF.

The V and J genes are TRBV10-2 and TRBJ2-7; D possibly corresponds to TRBD2 (5 bases). V was pared by 10 bases and J by 3 bases, with 10 bases between. The CDR3 runs to 11 residues. CDR1 and CDR2 from the germline V gene are WSHSY and SAAADI. The CDR3 sequence is CATTDYYEQYF. The CDR3 DNA reads TGCGCCACCACCGACTACTACGAGCAGTACTTC.

The chain couples TRBV7-9 to TRBJ2-2, with D uncertain. Deletions cut 8 bases from V and 6 bases from J, with 4 bases between. Germline values: CDR1 SEHNR, CDR2 FQNEAQ (reference sequence). The CDR3 has 10 residues. Written as DNA, the CDR3 is TGTGCCAGCCGGTCCGGGGAGCTGTTTTTT. Translated, it gives CASRSGELFF.

The chain recombines TRBV9 with TRBJ1-1, with 7 nucleotides matching TRBD1. The V segment lost 4 bases and the J segment 5 bases; nucleotides outside the gene matches: 8. CDR3 length equals 14 residues. Germline V gene data show CDR1 as SGDLS and CDR2 as YYNGEE. This CDR3 reads CASSLEGAVTEAFF. As DNA, the CDR3 is TGTGCCAGCAGCCTCGAGGGGGCTGTGACTGAAGCTTTCTTT.

In DNA, the CDR3 is TGTGCCATCAGTGAACAGGGCCCCAATAGCAATCAGCCCCAGCATTTT. Residues: CAISEQGPNSNQPQHF. This rearrangement joins TRBV10-3 to TRBJ1-5; TRBD1 might be the D (6 bases). The CDR3 has 16 amino acids. CDR1 and CDR2 (germline): ENHRY, SYGVKD. V was trimmed by 3 bases and J by 0 bases, leaving 12 bases between them.

This chain connects TRBV5-1 to TRBJ1-1, with TRBD1 matching 7 bases. J was trimmed by 4 bases and V by 5 bases; bases with no gene match: 5. The CDR3 length is 13 residues. CDR1 SGHRS and CDR2 YFSETQ come from the germline V gene. The DNA for the CDR3 is TGCGCCAGCAGTCAAGGGGGCGGCACTGAAGCTTTCTTT. Its protein product is CASSQGGGTEAFF.

This sequence joins TRBV27 and TRBJ1-1; a weak D match, TRBD1 (5 bases). Germline V gene sequence: CDR1 MNHEY, CDR2 SMNVEV (reference sequence). Trimming took off 3 bases at V and 0 bases at J, with 5 bases between the two ends. CDR3 size: 13 residues. CDR3 loop: CASSLGLNTEAFF. CDR3 in DNA: TGTGCCAGCAGTTTGGGGCTGAACACTGAAGCTTTCTTT.

V usage is TRBV9 and J usage is TRBJ2-5; 7 nucleotides line up with TRBD2. Germline V CDR1 and CDR2: SGDLS, YYNGEE. The CDR3 is 14 residues long. V was clipped by 3 bases and J by 4 bases; unmatched bases: 6. CDR3 region: CASSALGGVETQYF. In DNA form, the CDR3 reads TGTGCCAGCAGCGCACTTGGGGGGGTAGAGACCCAGTACTTC.

V is TRBV4-1 and J is TRBJ1-1; D call uncertain. The germline gives CDR1 MGHRA, CDR2 YSYEKL. Deletions cut 7 bases from V and 8 bases from J, with 17 bases between. The CDR3 sequence is 13 residues long. The CDR3 here is CASTTTFTAEAFF. CDR3 bases: TGCGCCAGCACGACGACGTTTACAGCCGAAGCTTTCTTT.

This chain joins TRBV5-4 and TRBJ2-3, with 10 positions matching TRBD1. There are 16 residues in the CDR3. Per the germline V gene, CDR1 is SGHNT and CDR2 is YYREEE (reference sequence). Unmatched junction bases numbered 5, after V lost 4 bases and J lost 0 bases. CDR3 DNA sequence: TGTGCCAGCAGCAGGGGACAGGGGACTAGCACAGATACGCAGTATTTT. Translating it yields CASSRGQGTSTDTQYF.

The V and J genes are TRBV19 and TRBJ2-7, with D possibly TRBD1 on 6 matching bases. This CDR3 spans 15 amino acids. Germline V CDR1 and CDR2: LNHDA, SQIVND (reference sequence). V lost 0 bases and J 5 bases, leaving 14 bases between the germline ends. This CDR3 is CASSIDHNRVNEQYF. CDR3 bases: TGTGCCAGTAGTATAGATCATAACAGGGTCAACGAGCAGTACTTC.

The gene calls are TRBV5-1 and TRBJ2-5, with 8 bases lining up with TRBD2. In germline, CDR1 is SGHRS, CDR2 YFSETQ. The CDR3 spans 15 residues. V lost 0 bases and J lost 1; bases outside the gene matches: 2. The CDR3 DNA follows: TGCGCCAGCAGCTTGGGACGGGGGGGCCAAGAGACCCAGTACTTC. Residues: CASSLGRGGQETQYF. The full variable domain, rest sourced from reference TRBV5-1 and TRBJ2-5, is KAGVTQTPRYLIKTRGQQVTLSCSPISGHRSVSWYQQTPGQGLQFLFEYFSETQRNKGNFPGRFSGRQFSNSRSEMNVSTLELGDSALYLCASSLGRGGQETQYFGPGTRLLVL.